Listed below are T cell receptor beta chains from one sample, sequenced in a study of graft-versus-host responses after intestinal transplantation. Their recognized antigens are unknown. Sequencing was performed with immunoSEQ multiplex PCR; in TCRdb, only in-frame clones are kept and a portion is missing. This sample has some 97,000 clones, with over 75% found just once. The sample consisted of unstimulated CD4+ T cells sorted from spleen or lymph node cells, taken before transplant. Receptor source: a human donor who was the organ donor for an intestinal transplant. The CDR3 runs from the conserved cysteine through the conserved F or W. D genes are given only for firm matches. Clone size is stated in some rows and not others, as once, few, many or a class when expanded.

v_gene,d_gene,abundance,j_gene,CDR3nt,CDR3aa
TRBV18,NA,NA,TRBJ1-1,TGTGCCAGCTCACCCGGTCGGGAGGGGCGATTAATCGGCACTGAAGCTTTCTTT,CASSPGREGRLIGTEAFF
TRBV29-1,NA,NA,TRBJ2-3,TGCAGCGTGGGGATCCTAGATCAGTTCCCCGATACGCAGTATTTT,CSVGILDQFPDTQYF
TRBV30,NA,NA,TRBJ1-2,TGTGCCTGGGGGGGACCGATCGGCGGCTACACCTTC,CAWGGPIGGYTF
TRBV6-1,NA,NA,TRBJ2-7,TGTGCCAGCACTCCTTTGGGCGAAAGCTCCTACGAGCAGTACTTC,CASTPLGESSYEQYF
TRBV15,NA,NA,TRBJ1-2,TGTGCCACCAGCACCACCAAGCGATCTAACTATGGCTACACCTTC,CATSTTKRSNYGYTF
TRBV7-2,NA,NA,TRBJ1-2,TGTGCCAGCAGCTTACAGTTTTCTGGACAGACGACTAACTATGGCTACACCTTC,CASSLQFSGQTTNYGYTF
TRBV6-5,NA,NA,TRBJ2-1,TGTGCCAGCACCGCTCTTCCTACGGGGTACAATGAGCAGTTCTTC,CASTALPTGYNEQFF
TRBV11-2,TRBD2,NA,TRBJ2-5,TGTGCCAGCAGCCAATTAAGCGGGAAAGAGACCCAGTACTTC,CASSQLSGKETQYF
TRBV6-1,NA,NA,TRBJ1-1,TGTGCCAGCAGTCCTCGGGACCAAGCTTTCTTT,CASSPRDQAFF
TRBV28,NA,NA,TRBJ1-1,TGTGCCAGCAGTACTTTTTTGAACACTGAAGCTTTCTTT,CASSTFLNTEAFF
TRBV19,NA,NA,TRBJ1-1,TGTGCCAGTATGGGCTTACGGAGGAACACTGAAGCTTTCTTT,CASMGLRRNTEAFF
TRBV19,NA,NA,TRBJ1-1,TGTGCCAGTAGTACCCCCGTCAGCCACACTGAAGCTTTCTTT,CASSTPVSHTEAFF
TRBV27,NA,NA,TRBJ2-6,TGTGCCAGCAGTTCGGCTTCTGGGGCCAACGTCCTGACTTTC,CASSSASGANVLTF
TRBV10-3,TRBD2,few,TRBJ2-3,TGTGCCATCAGTGAGCGGGGGGTTACAGATACGCAGTATTTT,CAISERGVTDTQYF
TRBV7-9,NA,NA,TRBJ2-7,TGTGCCAGCAGCTTAGCGGCAGGCGGTCTATACGAGCAGTACTTC,CASSLAAGGLYEQYF
TRBV7-2,TRBD1,NA,TRBJ1-2,TGTGCCAGCAGCTCACATGTCTCCGGGACAGGCATGGGGTACACCTTC,CASSSHVSGTGMGYTF
TRBV5-4,NA,NA,TRBJ2-3,TGTGCCAGCAGCACGGGACCGTTCACTGGCGCAGATACGCAGTATTTT,CASSTGPFTGADTQYF
TRBV7-3,TRBD2,once,TRBJ2-1,TGTGCCAGCAGCTTAGGGCTAGCGGGTGATGAGCAGTTCTTC,CASSLGLAGDEQFF
TRBV7-2,NA,NA,TRBJ2-7,TGTGCCAGCAGCTTAGCAGGGACTTCAATTTACGAGCAGTACTTC,CASSLAGTSIYEQYF
TRBV2,NA,NA,TRBJ1-1,TGTGCCAGCAGTACATGGTCGAGTGTCACTGAAGCTTTCTTT,CASSTWSSVTEAFF
TRBV2,NA,NA,TRBJ2-1,TGTGCCAGCAGGTATAGGACGGCGGTCGACAATGAGCAGTTCTTC,CASRYRTAVDNEQFF
TRBV28,NA,NA,TRBJ2-7,TGTGCCAGCACCCCGAGGGGCGGGATTGTCTACGAGCAGTACTTC,CASTPRGGIVYEQYF
TRBV5-6,TRBD1,NA,TRBJ1-2,TGTGCCAGCAGCTTGGAACAGGGGTACGGCTACACCTTC,CASSLEQGYGYTF
TRBV4-1,NA,NA,TRBJ2-7,TGCGCCAGCAGCCAAGATGACAGATCAACCTACGAGCAGTACTTC,CASSQDDRSTYEQYF